The next 21 T cell receptor beta chains were all read from a single sample in a study of identifying expanded T cells in peripheral blood. Clones were read by immunoSEQ multiplex PCR, and TCRdb kept only the in-frame ones, dropping some. The data contain 55,000 to 75,000 clones, about 87% of them singletons. What was sequenced was blood. The receptor source for this set is a person aged 18 to 70 in good health.

This chain joins TRBV10-3 and TRBJ2-1; 10 positions match TRBD1. Germline V gives CDR1 ENHRY, CDR2 SYGVKD. The length of the CDR3 is 15 residues. V lost 5 bases, J lost 3 bases, and 4 bases stayed unmatched. The CDR3, as DNA: TGTGCCATCAGTACGGACAGGGGGAACTACAATGAGCAGTTCTTC. It translates to CAISTDRGNYNEQFF.

This chain uses TRBV27 with TRBJ2-5; TRBD1 agrees at 10 bases. Germline loops: CDR1 MNHEY, CDR2 SMNVEV (reference sequence). This CDR3 is 15 amino acids long. With 6 bases clipped from V and 1 base from J, the junction kept 5 bases outside the gene matches. CDR3 in amino acids: CASRPRTGGQETQYF. CDR3 DNA: TGTGCCAGCAGACCCCGGACAGGGGGCCAAGAGACCCAGTACTTC.

The gene calls are TRBV7-6 and TRBJ2-3; TRBD1 is a possible D gene (6 bases). The CDR3 is made up of 16 amino acids. Germline CDR1 reads SGHVS; CDR2 reads FNYEAQ. With 5 bases removed from V and 2 bases from J, the gap between germline ends came to 17 bases. CDR3 residues: CASSQRTVGLTDTQYF. The CDR3 DNA follows: TGTGCCAGCAGCCAGCGGACAGTAGGTCTCACAGATACGCAGTATTTT. The full variable domain, in which reference TRBV7-6 and TRBJ2-3 provide the parts outside the CDR3, is GAGVSQSPRYKVTKRGQDVALRCDPISGHVSLYWYRQALGQGPEFLTYFNYEAQQDKSGLPNDRFSAERPEGSISTLTIQRTEQRDSAMYRCASSQRTVGLTDTQYFGPGTRLTVL.

V and J are TRBV28 and TRBJ2-1, with D tentatively TRBD2 (7 bases). Germline CDR1 is MDHEN and CDR2 is SYDVKM. There are 16 residues in the CDR3. The V gene lost 7 bases and the J gene lost 4 bases, with 20 bases spanning the gap. CDR3 region: CASIPGLEGGYNEQFF. The CDR3 region has the DNA TGTGCCAGCATACCCGGTCTGGAGGGGGGGTACAATGAGCAGTTCTTC.

This chain links TRBV9 with TRBJ1-2; 10 bases match TRBD1. Looked up from germline, CDR1 is SGDLS and CDR2 is YYNGEE. The V and J ends lost 3 bases and 4 bases, in that order; junction bases with no gene match: 6. The CDR3 length is 15 residues. The CDR3, as DNA: TGTGCCAGCAGCGGAGGGACAGGGGTCGTCTATGGCTACACCTTC. The encoded protein is CASSGGTGVVYGYTF.

The chain recombines TRBV9 with TRBJ1-5; D is perhaps TRBD1 (5 bases). V was clipped by 7 bases and J by 4 bases, with 15 bases between them. Per germline, CDR1 SGDLS and CDR2 YYNGEE. The CDR3 spans 14 residues. The CDR3 DNA follows: TGTGCCAGCTCTTCTGGGACGGGAAATCAGCCCCAGCATTTT. Translated, it gives CASSSGTGNQPQHF.

The chain couples TRBV28 to TRBJ1-2, with D unclear. V lost 6 bases and J lost 8, with 16 bases in between. Germline CDR1 is MDHEN and CDR2 is SYDVKM. This CDR3 has 13 amino acids. The CDR3 nucleotides read TGTGCCAGCAGCTACGACCTCCGTGGCGGCTACACCTTC. Translation gives CASSYDLRGGYTF.

This sequence joins TRBV7-2 and TRBJ1-1; weak D call: TRBD1 (5 bases). The CDR3 contains 13 residues. Germline-derived CDR1 and CDR2 are SGHTA and FQGNSA. Trimming took 5 bases from V and 1 from J, leaving 8 bases between them. The CDR3 loop is CASSRDQNTEAFF. The DNA for the CDR3 is TGTGCCAGCAGCAGGGACCAGAACACTGAAGCTTTCTTT.

V gene TRBV6-5 combines with J gene TRBJ1-3, with TRBD1 as a possible D gene (6 bases). The CDR3 is 16 residues long. The V gene's germline CDR1 is MNHEY and CDR2 SVGAGI. V was clipped by 2 bases and J by 0 bases, with 11 bases between them. This CDR3 reads CASSYLGQYSGNTIYF. In DNA form, the CDR3 reads TGTGCCAGCAGTTACCTCGGACAGTACTCTGGAAACACCATATATTTT.

This sequence joins TRBV5-4 and TRBJ2-3, with 7 bases that match TRBD2. From germline, CDR1 is SGHNT and CDR2 YYREEE (reference sequence). J was trimmed by 0 bases and V by 4 bases; bases with no gene match: 8. The CDR3 is 16 residues long. The CDR3 here is CASSPARGTSTDTQYF. CDR3 coding DNA: TGTGCCAGCAGCCCGGCGCGGGGGACTAGCACAGATACGCAGTATTTT.

This rearrangement joins TRBV10-3 to TRBJ1-2; D possibly corresponds to TRBD1 (5 bases). The V gene's germline CDR1 is ENHRY and CDR2 SYGVKD. The V end was cut by 7 bases, the J end by 4 bases, with 10 bases between. This CDR3 region has 12 residues. The DNA for the CDR3 is TGTGCCATCACGGGCGGGGGCTATGGCTACACCTTC. Translation gives CAITGGGYGYTF.

The V gene is TRBV28, the J gene TRBJ1-5; D not certain. Trimming pared 5 bases from V and 7 bases from J, leaving 9 bases between. CDR3 length equals 12 residues. CDR1 is MDHEN and CDR2 is SYDVKM in the germline V gene. For the CDR3, the DNA is TGTGCCAGCAGTAAAATCGGGCAGCCCCAGCATTTT. Its translation is CASSKIGQPQHF.

This clone was recorded only once. CDR3 sequence: CASSFRGSSYEQYF. The CDR3 bases are TGTGCCAGCAGCTTCAGGGGAAGCTCCTACGAGCAGTACTTC. This chain joins TRBV5-4 and TRBJ2-7; possibly TRBD1 for D (6 bases). Trimming stripped 2 bases from V and 0 bases from J, with 9 bases between. The CDR3 contains 14 residues. The V gene's germline CDR1 is SGHNT and CDR2 YYREEE (reference sequence).

This chain connects TRBV29-1 to TRBJ2-2; unclear D gene. The CDR3 contains 14 residues. Germline assignment: CDR1 SQVTM and CDR2 ANQGSEA. Trimming removed 1 base from V and 4 bases from J, with 10 bases in between. The CDR3 DNA reads TGCAGCGTTGAAGTAGGTCAGACCACCGGGGAGCTGTTTTTT. Its translation: CSVEVGQTTGELFF.

The J gene is TRBJ1-4, the V gene TRBV9; D gene unclear. The length of the CDR3 is 11 residues. Germline CDR1 is SGDLS and CDR2 is YYNGEE. The CDR3 region is CVTWANEKLFF. The CDR3 DNA reads as TGTGTGACATGGGCTAATGAAAAACTGTTTTTT.

Remarks on this clone: In the same sample, other DNA sequences code for this CDR3. CDR3 sequence: CASSDGLAGDEQFF. The CDR3 DNA follows: TGTGCCAGCAGTGATGGACTAGCGGGAGATGAGCAGTTCTTC. The V call is TRBV6-4, the J call TRBJ2-1; 13 positions agree with TRBD2. This CDR3 has 14 residues. After removal of 3 bases from V and 8 bases from J, the junction contained 1 base not matched to a gene. Germline V CDR1 and CDR2: MRHNA, SNTAGT.

In its sample, this clone was seen once. This sequence joins TRBV9 and TRBJ2-1; 10 bases fit TRBD2. The CDR3 is 14 residues long. Germline values: CDR1 SGDLS, CDR2 YYNGEE. The trim removed 4 bases at V and 6 bases at J, leaving 4 bases unmatched. CDR3 nucleotides: TGTGCCAGCAGCCGAAGCGGGGGGGCCAATGAGCAGTTCTTC. It yields the protein CASSRSGGANEQFF.

As regards this clone: Different DNA sequences within this sample yield the same CDR3. The chain combines TRBV19 with TRBJ2-3, with 9 positions matching TRBD2. Unmatched junction bases numbered 6, after V lost 5 bases and J lost 0 bases. The CDR3 contains 16 residues. The germline V gene encodes CDR1 LNHDA and CDR2 SQIVND (reference sequence). The CDR3 sequence is CASSGTSHPSTDTQYF. CDR3 nucleotides: TGTGCCAGTAGTGGGACTAGCCACCCCAGCACAGATACGCAGTATTTT.

The rearrangement joins TRBV28 to TRBJ1-3; a possible D gene is TRBD1 (5 bases). Between the trimmed V and J ends, which lost 7 bases and 0 bases, there was a span of 16 bases. The CDR3 spans 16 residues. The germline V gene has CDR1 MDHEN and CDR2 SYDVKM. CDR3 residues: CASNAVGLNSGNTIYF. Here the CDR3 DNA reads TGTGCCAGCAACGCAGTGGGACTGAACTCTGGAAACACCATATATTTT.

The chain is built from TRBV7-6 and TRBJ2-1, with no clear D. Germline V gives CDR1 SGHVS, CDR2 FNYEAQ. The CDR3 totals 15 residues. Between the trimmed V and J ends, which lost 5 bases and 5 bases, there was a span of 16 bases. CDR3 nucleotides: TGTGCCAGCAGCCTGGACCTGGAAGGGAACAATGAGCAGTTCTTC. This gives the protein CASSLDLEGNNEQFF.

The V call is TRBV9, the J call TRBJ1-2; D perhaps matches TRBD1 (6 bases). The CDR3 extends over 13 amino acids. Trimming pared 3 bases from V and 4 bases from J, leaving 10 bases between. Germline CDR1 and CDR2: SGDLS and YYNGEE. Written as DNA, the CDR3 is TGTGCCAGCAGCGGGGACACGGGCTATGGCTACACCTTC. Encoded protein: CASSGDTGYGYTF.